Listed below are T cell receptor beta chains from one sample, sequenced in a study of T cell responses to AZD1222 COVID-19 vaccine. Using immunoSEQ multiplex PCR, the repertoire was profiled, and TCRdb retains in-frame clones only, with some absent. Here the sample spans approximately 160,000 clones, about 91% being singletons. The sample was peripheral blood, taken on day 0 of AZD1222 vaccination. The source of these receptors is an adult in good health. The CDR3 runs from the conserved cysteine through the conserved F or W. The order of the fields is clone size, V gene, D gene, J gene, CDR3 length, CDR3 DNA, CDR3 protein. D genes are given only for firm matches. Only part of the rows carry a size: once, few, many, or a class if the clone is expanded.

once	TRBV2	NA	TRBJ1-2	13	TGTGCCAGCAGGGACACAGGGAACTATGGCTACACCTTC	CASRDTGNYGYTF
NA	TRBV30	NA	TRBJ1-2	11	TGTGCCTGGAGTGCGGAGGGAGGCTACACCTTC	CAWSAEGGYTF
NA	TRBV5-1	NA	TRBJ1-1	14	TGCGCCAGCAGCTTAGGGGTATCGAACACTGAAGCTTTCTTT	CASSLGVSNTEAFF
NA	TRBV10-1	NA	TRBJ2-2	15	TGCGCCAGCAGTGACCCCGAAGGGGGGACCGGGGAGCTGTTTTTT	CASSDPEGGTGELFF
NA	TRBV7-2	NA	TRBJ2-1	14	TGTGCCAGCAGCATCCGGACCCCAGGGAATGAGCAGTTCTTC	CASSIRTPGNEQFF
NA	TRBV5-1	NA	TRBJ2-7	14	TGCGCCAGCAGCTTTTCCGGGGCCTCCTACGAGCAGTACTTC	CASSFSGASYEQYF
NA	TRBV18	NA	TRBJ2-7	12	TGTGCCAGCTCACCAACAGCTTACGAGCAGTACTTC	CASSPTAYEQYF
NA	TRBV20-1	NA	TRBJ2-1	13	TGCAGTGCTAGTTTGCAGTACTACAATGAGCAGTTCTTC	CSASLQYYNEQFF
NA	TRBV5-6	NA	TRBJ2-7	14	TGTGCCAGCAGCTTAGGCGGTTCCACCTACGAGCAGTACTTC	CASSLGGSTYEQYF
NA	TRBV18	TRBD1	TRBJ1-2	13	TGTGCCAGCTCACAAAAGACAGGGACCGGCTACACCTTC	CASSQKTGTGYTF
once	TRBV7-3	NA	TRBJ2-7	13	TGTGCCAGCAGCTTAGACCCCCTCTACGAGCAGTACTTC	CASSLDPLYEQYF
NA	TRBV6-5	NA	TRBJ1-1	13	TGTGCCAGCAGCACGGAGTTGAACACTGAAGCTTTCTTT	CASSTELNTEAFF
NA	TRBV5-1	NA	TRBJ1-6	15	TGCGCCAGCACGAAAGAGAGCTCCTATAATTCACCCCTCCACTTT	CASTKESSYNSPLHF
few	TRBV7-9	TRBD1	TRBJ1-2	13	TGTGCCAGCAGGTCCGGGACAGTCGGTGGCTACACCTTC	CASRSGTVGGYTF
NA	TRBV29-1	NA	TRBJ2-5	13	TGCAGCGCCCTGGGAGGGGGCGGGGAGACCCAGTACTTC	CSALGGGGETQYF
NA	TRBV6-6	NA	TRBJ1-2	13	TGTGCCAGCAGGGCCTGGGGGGGTGATGGCTACACCTTC	CASRAWGGDGYTF
NA	TRBV19	NA	TRBJ1-6	15	TGTGCCAGTAGTATTCCGACAGCGCGCAATTCACCCCTCCACTTT	CASSIPTARNSPLHF
NA	TRBV9	NA	TRBJ2-7	15	TGTGCCAGCAGCGAAGGGGGGGGATCGGCCTACGAGCAGTACTTC	CASSEGGGSAYEQYF
NA	TRBV10-3	NA	TRBJ2-3	13	TGTGCCATCACGGGCCTAAGCACAGATACGCAGTATTTT	CAITGLSTDTQYF
NA	TRBV24-1	NA	TRBJ2-7	16	TGTGCCACCAGTGATTTGACGGGGGACAGAGTAGTCGAGCAGTACTTC	CATSDLTGDRVVEQYF
NA	TRBV4-2	NA	TRBJ1-1	14	TGTGCCAGCAGCCTAAGGGGGGAGACCACTGAAGCTTTCTTT	CASSLRGETTEAFF
NA	TRBV19	NA	TRBJ1-5	15	TGTGCCAGTAGTCCGGGGACCGTTAGCAATCAGCCCCAGCATTTT	CASSPGTVSNQPQHF
once	TRBV30	TRBD2	TRBJ2-1	14	TGTGCCTGGAGAAAGCGGGAGGGGTACAATGAGCAGTTCTTC	CAWRKREGYNEQFF
NA	TRBV5-6	NA	TRBJ1-5	17	TGTGCCAGCAGCTACCTGGGTCCAGGACACCTCAATCAGCCCCAGCATTTT	CASSYLGPGHLNQPQHF
once	TRBV4-3	NA	TRBJ2-1	15	TGCGCCAGCAGCCAAGAGATACGGAGACACAATGAGCAGTTCTTC	CASSQEIRRHNEQFF
NA	TRBV11-2	NA	TRBJ2-7	13	TGTGCCAGCAGCTTGCAAACCGCCTACGAGCAGTACTTC	CASSLQTAYEQYF
NA	TRBV21-1	NA	TRBJ2-6	19	TGTGCCAGCAGCAAAGTACGGCAGGGACTCGGGTCTGGGGCCAACGTCCTGACTTTC	CASSKVRQGLGSGANVLTF
NA	TRBV7-7	TRBD2	TRBJ2-2	15	TGTGCTAGCAGCCCTAGCGGGAGCGGGACCGGGGAGCTGTTTTTT	CASSPSGSGTGELFF
NA	TRBV28	NA	TRBJ1-6	15	TGTGCCAGCAGTTTGGGGAGCTCCTATAATTCACCCCTCCACTTT	CASSLGSSYNSPLHF
NA	TRBV7-9	TRBD2	TRBJ2-1	16	TGTGCCAGCAGCGCCTGGGGACTAGCGGGATACAATGAGCAGTTCTTC	CASSAWGLAGYNEQFF
NA	TRBV14	NA	TRBJ1-3	15	TGTGCCAGCAGCCAAGAGGGCAGGGCTGGAAACACCATATATTTT	CASSQEGRAGNTIYF
NA	TRBV5-1	NA	TRBJ2-1	14	TGCGCCAGCAGCCGGGGGACCGAGGGTAATGAGCAGTTCTTC	CASSRGTEGNEQFF
NA	TRBV14	NA	TRBJ1-3	18	TGTGCCAGCAGCCAAGGGGTGGCAGGGAAACTCTCTGGAAACACCATATATTTT	CASSQGVAGKLSGNTIYF
NA	TRBV5-1	NA	TRBJ2-1	15	TGCGCCAGCAGCCACAGGCACAGCTCCTACAATGAGCAGTTCTTC	CASSHRHSSYNEQFF
once	TRBV28	NA	TRBJ2-7	11	TGTGCCAGCAGTCCTTTGCACGAGCAGTACTTC	CASSPLHEQYF
NA	TRBV19	NA	TRBJ2-5	12	TGTGCCAGTAGTCAGAATCTAGAGACCCAGTACTTC	CASSQNLETQYF
NA	TRBV9	TRBD2	TRBJ2-2	15	TGTGCCAGCAGCGTAGCCCTAGCGGGAGCCGGGGAGCTGTTTTTT	CASSVALAGAGELFF
NA	TRBV29-1	NA	TRBJ2-7	14	TGCAGCGTTGAAGAAAGAGACGGGTCCTACGAGCAGTACTTC	CSVEERDGSYEQYF
NA	TRBV28	NA	TRBJ1-2	12	TGTGCCAGCAGTTTGAGTGGGACTGACTACACCTTC	CASSLSGTDYTF